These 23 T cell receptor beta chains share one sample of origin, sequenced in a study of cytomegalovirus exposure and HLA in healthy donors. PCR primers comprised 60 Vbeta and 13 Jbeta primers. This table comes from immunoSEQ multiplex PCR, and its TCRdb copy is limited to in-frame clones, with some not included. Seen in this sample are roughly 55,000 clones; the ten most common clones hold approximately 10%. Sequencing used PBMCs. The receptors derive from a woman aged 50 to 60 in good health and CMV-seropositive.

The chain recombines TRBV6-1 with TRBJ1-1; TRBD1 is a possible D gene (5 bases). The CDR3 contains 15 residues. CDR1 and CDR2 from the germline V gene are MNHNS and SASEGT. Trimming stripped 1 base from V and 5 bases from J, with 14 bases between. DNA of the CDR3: TGTGCCAGCAGTGAAGAGGAGGGGCGAGGGACTGAAGCTTTCTTT. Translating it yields CASSEEEGRGTEAFF.

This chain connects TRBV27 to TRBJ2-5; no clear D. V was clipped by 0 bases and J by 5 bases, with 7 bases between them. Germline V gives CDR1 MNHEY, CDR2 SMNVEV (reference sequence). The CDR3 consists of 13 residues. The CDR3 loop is CASSLSVSETQYF. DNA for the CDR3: TGTGCCAGCAGTTTATCGGTGAGCGAGACCCAGTACTTC.

CDR3 in amino acids: CASTQGGGANVLTF. The CDR3 DNA is TGTGCCAGCACCCAGGGGGGTGGGGCCAACGTCCTGACTTTC. The chain is built from TRBV7-2 and TRBJ2-6, with D tentatively TRBD1 (7 bases). The V gene lost 7 bases and the J gene lost 3 bases, with 10 bases spanning the gap. This CDR3 is 14 amino acids long. Per the germline V gene, CDR1 is SGHTA and CDR2 is FQGNSA.

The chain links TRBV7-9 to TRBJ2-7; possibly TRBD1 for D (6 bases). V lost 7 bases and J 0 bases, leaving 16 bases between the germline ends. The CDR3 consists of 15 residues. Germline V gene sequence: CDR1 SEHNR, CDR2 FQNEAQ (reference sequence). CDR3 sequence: CASTLELQGSYEQYF. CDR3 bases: TGTGCCAGCACCCTTGAGCTACAGGGCTCCTACGAGCAGTACTTC.

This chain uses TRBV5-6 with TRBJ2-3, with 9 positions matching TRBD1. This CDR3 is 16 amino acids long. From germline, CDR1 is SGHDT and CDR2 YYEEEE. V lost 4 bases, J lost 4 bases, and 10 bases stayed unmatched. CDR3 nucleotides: TGTGCCAGCAGCCCTACCGGGACAGGGTCACCAGATACGCAGTATTTT. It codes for CASSPTGTGSPDTQYF.

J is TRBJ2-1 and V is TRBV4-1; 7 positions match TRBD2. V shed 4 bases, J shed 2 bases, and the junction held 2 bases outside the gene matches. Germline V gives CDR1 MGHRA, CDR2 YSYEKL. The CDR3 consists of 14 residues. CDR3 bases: TGCGCCAGCAGCCCGCGGGAGACCTACAATGAGCAGTTCTTC. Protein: CASSPRETYNEQFF.

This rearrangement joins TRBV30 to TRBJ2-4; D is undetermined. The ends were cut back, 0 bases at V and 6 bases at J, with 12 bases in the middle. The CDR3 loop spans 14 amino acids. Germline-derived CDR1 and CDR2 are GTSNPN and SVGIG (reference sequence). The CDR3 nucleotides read TGTGCCTGGAGTGTAATCGGTGAGATAAACATTCAGTACTTC. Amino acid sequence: CAWSVIGEINIQYF.

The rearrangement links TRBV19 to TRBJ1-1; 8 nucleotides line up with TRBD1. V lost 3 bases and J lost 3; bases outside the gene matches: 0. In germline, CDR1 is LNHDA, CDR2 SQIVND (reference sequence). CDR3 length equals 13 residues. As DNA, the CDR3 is TGTGCCAGTAGTATGACAGGGGACACTGAAGCTTTCTTT. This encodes CASSMTGDTEAFF.

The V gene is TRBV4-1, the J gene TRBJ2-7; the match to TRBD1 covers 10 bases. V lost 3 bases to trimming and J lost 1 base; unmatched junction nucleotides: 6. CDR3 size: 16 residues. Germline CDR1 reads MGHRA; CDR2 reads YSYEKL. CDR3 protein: CASSHPGTGVSYEQYF. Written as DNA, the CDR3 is TGCGCCAGCAGCCACCCCGGGACAGGGGTTTCCTACGAGCAGTACTTC.

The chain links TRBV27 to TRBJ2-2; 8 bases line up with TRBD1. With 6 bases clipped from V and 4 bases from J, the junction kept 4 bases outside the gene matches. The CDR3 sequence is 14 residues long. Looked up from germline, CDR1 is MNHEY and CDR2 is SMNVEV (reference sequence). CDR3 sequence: CASSTGTGTGELFF. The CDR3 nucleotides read TGTGCCAGCAGCACCGGGACAGGCACCGGGGAGCTGTTTTTT.

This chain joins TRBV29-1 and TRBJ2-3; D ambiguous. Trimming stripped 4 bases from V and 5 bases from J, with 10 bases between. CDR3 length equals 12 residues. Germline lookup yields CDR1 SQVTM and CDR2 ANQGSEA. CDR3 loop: CSVGQDGDTQYF. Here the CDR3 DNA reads TGCAGCGTTGGCCAGGATGGAGATACGCAGTATTTT.

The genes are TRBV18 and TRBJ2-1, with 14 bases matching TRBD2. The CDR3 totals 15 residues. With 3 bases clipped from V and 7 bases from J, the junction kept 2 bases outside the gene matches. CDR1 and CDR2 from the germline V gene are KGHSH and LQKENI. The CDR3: CASSPRTSGRNEQFF. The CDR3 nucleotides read TGTGCCAGCTCACCTCGGACTAGCGGGAGGAATGAGCAGTTCTTC.

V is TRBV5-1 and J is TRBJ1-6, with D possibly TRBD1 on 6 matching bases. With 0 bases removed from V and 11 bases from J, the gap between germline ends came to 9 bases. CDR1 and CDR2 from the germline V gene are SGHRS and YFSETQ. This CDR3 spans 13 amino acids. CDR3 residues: CASSLGQAAPLHF. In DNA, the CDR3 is TGCGCCAGCAGCTTGGGACAGGCTGCACCCCTCCACTTT.

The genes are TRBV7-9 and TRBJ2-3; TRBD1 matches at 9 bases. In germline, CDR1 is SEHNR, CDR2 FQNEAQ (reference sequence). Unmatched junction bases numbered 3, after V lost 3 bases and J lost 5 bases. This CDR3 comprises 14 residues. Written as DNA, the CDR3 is TGTGCCAGCAGCTTGGACAGGGGAGGAGATACGCAGTATTTT. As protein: CASSLDRGGDTQYF.

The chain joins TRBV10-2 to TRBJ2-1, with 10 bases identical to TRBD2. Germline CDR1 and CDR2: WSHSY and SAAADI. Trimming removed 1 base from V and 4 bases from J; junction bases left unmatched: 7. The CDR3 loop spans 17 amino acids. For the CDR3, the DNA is TGCGCCAGCAGTGAGTACCTAGCGGGGGCCTCATACAATGAGCAGTTCTTC. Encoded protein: CASSEYLAGASYNEQFF.

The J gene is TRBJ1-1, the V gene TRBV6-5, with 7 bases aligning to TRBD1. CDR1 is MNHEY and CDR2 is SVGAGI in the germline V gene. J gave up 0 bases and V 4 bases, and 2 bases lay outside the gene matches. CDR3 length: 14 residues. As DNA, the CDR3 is TGTGCCAGCAGTTCGGGACAGATGAACACTGAAGCTTTCTTT. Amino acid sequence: CASSSGQMNTEAFF.

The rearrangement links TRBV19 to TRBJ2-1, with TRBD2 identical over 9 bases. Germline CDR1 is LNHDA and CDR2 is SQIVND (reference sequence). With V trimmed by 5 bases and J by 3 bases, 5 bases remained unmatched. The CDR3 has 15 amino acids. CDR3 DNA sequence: TGTGCCAGTAGTTTTAGCGGGAGCGTCTACAATGAGCAGTTCTTC. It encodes CASSFSGSVYNEQFF.

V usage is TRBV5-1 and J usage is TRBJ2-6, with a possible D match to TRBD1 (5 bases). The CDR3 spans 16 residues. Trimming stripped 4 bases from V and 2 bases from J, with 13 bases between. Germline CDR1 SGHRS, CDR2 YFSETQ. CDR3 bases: TGCGCCAGCAGCCAAGCTCAGGGTACTGGGGCCAACGTCCTGACTTTC. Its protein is CASSQAQGTGANVLTF.

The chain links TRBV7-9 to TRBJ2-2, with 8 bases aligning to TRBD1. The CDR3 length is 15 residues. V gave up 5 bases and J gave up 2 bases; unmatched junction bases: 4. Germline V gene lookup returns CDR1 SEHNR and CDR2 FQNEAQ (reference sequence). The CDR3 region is CASSDDRGNTGELFF. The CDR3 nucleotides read TGTGCCAGCAGCGACGACAGGGGAAACACCGGGGAGCTGTTTTTT.

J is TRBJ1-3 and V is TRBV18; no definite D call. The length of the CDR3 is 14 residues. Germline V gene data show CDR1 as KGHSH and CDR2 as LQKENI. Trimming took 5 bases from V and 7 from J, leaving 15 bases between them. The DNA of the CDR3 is TGTGCCAGCTCAGAATTCCGGGAAGCGAACACCATATATTTT. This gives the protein CASSEFREANTIYF.

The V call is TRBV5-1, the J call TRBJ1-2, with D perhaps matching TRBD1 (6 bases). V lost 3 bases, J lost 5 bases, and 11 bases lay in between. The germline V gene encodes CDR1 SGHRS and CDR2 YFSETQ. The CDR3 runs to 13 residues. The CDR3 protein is CASSSTGVYGYTF. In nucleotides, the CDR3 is TGCGCCAGCAGCTCGACAGGTGTATATGGCTACACCTTC. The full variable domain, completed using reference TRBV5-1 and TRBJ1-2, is KAGVTQTPRYLIKTRGQQVTLSCSPISGHRSVSWYQQTPGQGLQFLFEYFSETQRNKGNFPGRFSGRQFSNSRSEMNVSTLELGDSALYLCASSSTGVYGYTFGSGTRLTVV.

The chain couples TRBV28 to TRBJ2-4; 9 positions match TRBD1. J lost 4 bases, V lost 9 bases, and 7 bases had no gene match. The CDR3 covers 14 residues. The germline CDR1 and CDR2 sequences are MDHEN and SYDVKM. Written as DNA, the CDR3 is TGTGCCAGTGCTGGGGGGACAGGGAAAAACATTCAGTACTTC. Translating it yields CASAGGTGKNIQYF.

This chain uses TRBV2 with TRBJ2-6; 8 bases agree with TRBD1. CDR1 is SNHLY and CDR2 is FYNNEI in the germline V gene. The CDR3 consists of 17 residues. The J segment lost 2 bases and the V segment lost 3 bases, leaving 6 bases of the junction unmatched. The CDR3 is CASSDRGRITGANVLTF. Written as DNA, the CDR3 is TGTGCCAGCAGTGACAGGGGGCGAATAACTGGGGCCAACGTCCTGACTTTC.